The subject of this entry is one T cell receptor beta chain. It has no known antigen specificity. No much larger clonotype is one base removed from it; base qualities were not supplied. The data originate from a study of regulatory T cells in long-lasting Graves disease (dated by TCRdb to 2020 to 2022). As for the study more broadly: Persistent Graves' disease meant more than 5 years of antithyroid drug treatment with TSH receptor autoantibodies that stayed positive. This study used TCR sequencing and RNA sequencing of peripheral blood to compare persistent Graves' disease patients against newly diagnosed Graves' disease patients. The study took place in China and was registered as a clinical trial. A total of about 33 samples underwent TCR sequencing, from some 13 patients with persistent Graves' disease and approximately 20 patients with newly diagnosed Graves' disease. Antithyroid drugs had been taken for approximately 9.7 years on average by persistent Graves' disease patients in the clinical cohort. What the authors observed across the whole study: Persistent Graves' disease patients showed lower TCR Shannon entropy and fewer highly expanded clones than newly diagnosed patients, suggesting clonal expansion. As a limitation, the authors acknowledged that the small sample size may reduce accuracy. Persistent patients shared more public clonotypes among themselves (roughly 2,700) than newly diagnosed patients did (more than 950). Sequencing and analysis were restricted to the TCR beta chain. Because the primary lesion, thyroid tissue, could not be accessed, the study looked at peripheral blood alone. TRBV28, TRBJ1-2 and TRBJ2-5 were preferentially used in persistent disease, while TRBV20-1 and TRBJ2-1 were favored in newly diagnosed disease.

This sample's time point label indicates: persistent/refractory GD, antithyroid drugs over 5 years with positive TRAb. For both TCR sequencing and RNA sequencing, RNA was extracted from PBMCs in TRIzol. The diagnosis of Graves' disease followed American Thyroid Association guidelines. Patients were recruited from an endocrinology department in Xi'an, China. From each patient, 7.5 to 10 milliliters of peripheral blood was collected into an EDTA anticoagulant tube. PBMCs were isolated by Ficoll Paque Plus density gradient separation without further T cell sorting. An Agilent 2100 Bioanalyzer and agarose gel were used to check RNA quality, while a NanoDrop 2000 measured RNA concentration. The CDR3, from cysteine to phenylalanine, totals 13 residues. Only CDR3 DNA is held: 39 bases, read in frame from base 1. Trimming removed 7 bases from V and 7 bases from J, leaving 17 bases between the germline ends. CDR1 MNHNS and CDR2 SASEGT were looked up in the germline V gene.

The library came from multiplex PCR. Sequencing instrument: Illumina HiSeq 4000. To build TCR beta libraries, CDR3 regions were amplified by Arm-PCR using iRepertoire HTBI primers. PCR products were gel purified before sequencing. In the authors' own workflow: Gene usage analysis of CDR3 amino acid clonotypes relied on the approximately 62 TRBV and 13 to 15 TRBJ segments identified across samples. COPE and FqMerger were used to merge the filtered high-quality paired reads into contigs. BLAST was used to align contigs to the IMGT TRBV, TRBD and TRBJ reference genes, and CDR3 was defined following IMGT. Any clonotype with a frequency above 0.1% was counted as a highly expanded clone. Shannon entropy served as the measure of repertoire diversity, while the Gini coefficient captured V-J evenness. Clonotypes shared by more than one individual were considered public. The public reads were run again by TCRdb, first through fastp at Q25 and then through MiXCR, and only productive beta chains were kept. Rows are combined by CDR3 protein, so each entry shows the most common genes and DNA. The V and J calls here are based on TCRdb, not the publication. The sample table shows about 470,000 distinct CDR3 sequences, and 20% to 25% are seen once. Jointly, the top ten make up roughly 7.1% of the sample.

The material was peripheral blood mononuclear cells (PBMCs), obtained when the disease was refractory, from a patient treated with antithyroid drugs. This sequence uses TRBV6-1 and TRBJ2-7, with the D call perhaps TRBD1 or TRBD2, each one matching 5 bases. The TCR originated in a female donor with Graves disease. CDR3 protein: CASNEERGREQYF. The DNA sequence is TGTGCCAGCAACGAGGAGAGGGGAAGGGAGCAGTACTTC.